Listed here are 32 T cell receptor beta chains from one sample, sequenced in a study of T cell responses to AZD1222 COVID-19 vaccine. Generated by immunoSEQ multiplex PCR, the TCRdb table keeps only in-frame clones and is missing some. Of about 130,000 clones in the sample, about 91% were seen once. This sample comprised peripheral blood, obtained on day 0 of AZD1222 vaccination. These TCRs come from an adult in good health.

The V and J genes are TRBV27 and TRBJ2-5; the D is unclear. Deletions cut 5 bases from V and 4 bases from J, with 5 bases between. CDR1 MNHEY and CDR2 SMNVEV come from the germline V gene (reference sequence). This CDR3 is built from 11 residues. CDR3: CASSKGETQYF. Written as DNA, the CDR3 is TGTGCCAGCAGTAAGGGAGAGACCCAGTACTTC.

The V gene is TRBV4-3, the J gene TRBJ2-3; D may be TRBD1 (6 bases). Germline V CDR1 and CDR2: LGHNA, YSLEER. The CDR3 extends over 15 amino acids. V was pared by 1 base and J by 1 base, with 9 bases between. The CDR3, as DNA: TGCGCCAGCAGCCAAGGGGGGCGGGGCACAGATACGCAGTATTTT. Its protein is CASSQGGRGTDTQYF.

This chain uses TRBV3-1 (or the pseudogene TRBV3-2) with TRBJ1-1; a possible D gene is TRBD1 (6 bases). Germline values: CDR1 LGHDT, CDR2 YNNKEL (reference sequence). V was pared by 0 bases and J by 3 bases, with 11 bases between. The CDR3 contains 15 residues. CDR3 sequence reads: CASSQDGGDYTEAFF. The CDR3 coding sequence is TGTGCCAGCAGCCAAGACGGGGGCGATTACACTGAAGCTTTCTTT.

This clone appeared once. The chain links TRBV4-2 to TRBJ1-3, with D perhaps matching TRBD1 (5 bases). This CDR3 spans 13 amino acids. Germline V lookup: CDR1 LGHNA, CDR2 YNFKEQ. The ends were cut back, 7 bases at V and 0 bases at J, with 7 bases in the middle. In nucleotides, the CDR3 is TGTGCCAGCATGGGGGACTCTGGAAACACCATATATTTT. Its translation is CASMGDSGNTIYF.

This clone has just a few counts. The J gene is TRBJ1-2, the V gene TRBV9; 10 bases are shared with TRBD1. V was pared by 3 bases and J by 8 bases, with 10 bases of the junction left unmatched. Germline V CDR1 and CDR2: SGDLS, YYNGEE. This CDR3 contains 15 residues. CDR3 protein: CASSAPGQGSFGYTF. DNA for the CDR3: TGTGCCAGCAGCGCCCCGGGACAGGGGTCGTTCGGCTACACCTTC.

This rearrangement joins TRBV11-2 to TRBJ1-2; 7 bases match TRBD1. This CDR3 region has 15 residues. V shed 1 base, J shed 5 bases, and the junction held 7 bases outside the gene matches. Germline V CDR1 and CDR2: SGHAT, FQNNGV. CDR3 sequence reads: CASSLVQGRGYGYTF. The CDR3 region has the DNA TGTGCCAGCAGCTTAGTACAGGGGCGAGGTTATGGCTACACCTTC.

The chain uses TRBV7-2 and TRBJ2-3; TRBD2 matches at 8 bases. V shed 0 bases, J shed 4 bases, and the junction held 3 bases outside the gene matches. The CDR3 totals 15 residues. The V gene's germline CDR1 is SGHTA and CDR2 FQGNSA. Here the CDR3 DNA reads TGTGCCAGCAGCTTAGCCGGGGGGGAGGCAGATACGCAGTATTTT. Protein sequence: CASSLAGGEADTQYF.

This clone was seen only once. This chain joins TRBV19 and TRBJ2-5; D is undetermined. V was shortened by 1 base and J by 4 bases, with 7 bases between the two germline ends. The CDR3 totals 13 residues. Germline CDR1 is LNHDA and CDR2 is SQIVND (reference sequence). In DNA, the CDR3 is TGTGCCAGTAGTATAGCCGGGTCAGAGACCCAGTACTTC. It encodes CASSIAGSETQYF.

The J gene is TRBJ2-7, the V gene TRBV5-4; D is unresolved. From germline, CDR1 is SGHNT and CDR2 YYREEE (reference sequence). This CDR3 comprises 12 residues. The ends were cut back, 3 bases at V and 7 bases at J, with 11 bases in the middle. The CDR3 DNA is TGTGCCAGCAGCTCGCTGTCTGGAGAGCAGTACTTC. Amino acid sequence: CASSSLSGEQYF.

The V call is TRBV5-4, the J call TRBJ1-2, with 8 bases fitting TRBD1. Germline CDR1 reads SGHNT; CDR2 reads YYREEE (reference sequence). V lost 5 bases and J lost 8; bases outside the gene matches: 11. The CDR3 extends over 14 amino acids. CDR3 region: CASSTGGVLLGYTF. The CDR3 DNA sequence: TGTGCCAGCAGTACAGGGGGGGTACTATTGGGCTACACCTTC. The variable domain in full, completed from reference TRBV5-4 and TRBJ1-2, reads ETGVTQSPTHLIKTRGQQVTLRCSSQSGHNTVSWYQQALGQGPQFIFQYYREEENGRGNFPPRFSGLQFPNYSSELNVNALELDDSALYLCASSTGGVLLGYTFGSGTRLTVV.

The rearrangement uses TRBV6-5 and TRBJ2-1; D might be TRBD2 (6 bases). Germline V gene sequence: CDR1 MNHEY, CDR2 SVGAGI. Trimming took 5 bases from V and 6 from J, leaving 11 bases between them. The CDR3 contains 13 residues. The CDR3 sequence is CASSLVGLNEQFF. CDR3 DNA sequence: TGTGCCAGCAGTCTCGTGGGACTCAATGAGCAGTTCTTC.

This chain joins TRBV3-1 (or the pseudogene TRBV3-2) and TRBJ2-6; D might be TRBD2 (5 bases). The germline V and J ends were trimmed by 6 bases and 1 base, with 10 bases remaining between them. Germline CDR1 is LGHDT and CDR2 is YNNKEL (reference sequence). The CDR3 sequence is 15 residues long. The CDR3 DNA sequence: TGTGCCAGCAGACCCCGGGGATCTGGGGCCAACGTCCTGACTTTC. This sequence encodes CASRPRGSGANVLTF.

This chain connects TRBV5-4 to TRBJ2-3; a weak D match, TRBD1 (6 bases). Trimming took off 4 bases at V and 6 bases at J, with 9 bases between the two ends. The CDR3 length is 12 residues. Germline lookup yields CDR1 SGHNT and CDR2 YYREEE (reference sequence). In nucleotides, the CDR3 is TGTGCCAGCAGCCTGGGGGCGGATACGCAGTATTTT. It codes for CASSLGADTQYF. Variable domain in full (rest from reference TRBV5-4 and TRBJ2-3): ETGVTQSPTHLIKTRGQQVTLRCSSQSGHNTVSWYQQALGQGPQFIFQYYREEENGRGNFPPRFSGLQFPNYSSELNVNALELDDSALYLCASSLGADTQYFGPGTRLTVL.

The V and J genes are TRBV5-4 and TRBJ2-7, with 11 bases aligning to TRBD2. CDR1 and CDR2 (germline): SGHNT, YYREEE (reference sequence). V was clipped by 2 bases and J by 4 bases; unmatched bases: 5. This CDR3 comprises 15 residues. The CDR3 here is CASSFPSGGRYEQYF. For the CDR3, the DNA is TGTGCCAGCAGCTTTCCTAGCGGGGGGCGGTACGAGCAGTACTTC.

The CDR3 loop reads CASNLQGARSNQPQHF. The DNA for the CDR3 is TGTGCCAGTAATCTACAGGGGGCGCGGAGCAATCAGCCCCAGCATTTT. This chain uses TRBV19 with TRBJ1-5; TRBD1 agrees at 9 bases. The CDR3 totals 16 residues. Germline CDR1 is LNHDA and CDR2 is SQIVND (reference sequence). After removal of 7 bases from V and 1 base from J, the junction contained 8 bases not matched to a gene.

J is TRBJ2-7 and V is TRBV28; 9 nucleotides agree with TRBD1. Germline CDR1 reads MDHEN; CDR2 reads SYDVKM. The J segment lost 4 bases and the V segment lost 6 bases, leaving 7 bases of the junction unmatched. The CDR3 consists of 14 residues. The CDR3 spells CASSISGTGYEQYF. The DNA of the CDR3 is TGTGCCAGCAGCATCTCGGGGACAGGGTACGAGCAGTACTTC.

The chain uses TRBV5-4 and TRBJ1-1, with 8 nucleotides matching TRBD1. V lost 4 bases to trimming and J lost 0 bases; unmatched junction nucleotides: 2. Germline values: CDR1 SGHNT, CDR2 YYREEE (reference sequence). This CDR3 comprises 14 residues. The CDR3 nucleotides read TGTGCCAGCAGCCGGGACAGGCTGAACACTGAAGCTTTCTTT. The encoded protein is CASSRDRLNTEAFF.

The rearrangement links TRBV6-5 to TRBJ2-3; D is perhaps TRBD2 (5 bases). V was pared by 3 bases and J by 3 bases, with 13 bases between. The CDR3 length is 15 residues. Germline assignment: CDR1 MNHEY and CDR2 SVGAGI. The CDR3 sequence is CASSYRVSGTDTQYF. CDR3 sequence (DNA): TGTGCCAGCAGTTATCGGGTTTCGGGGACAGATACGCAGTATTTT.

The chain uses TRBV7-3 and TRBJ1-2; a weak D match, TRBD1 (5 bases). Per germline, CDR1 SGHTA and CDR2 FQGTGA. The CDR3 runs to 13 residues. Trimming pared 5 bases from V and 4 bases from J, leaving 11 bases between. CDR3 loop: CASSVGGGYGYTF. In DNA form, the CDR3 reads TGTGCCAGCAGCGTTGGGGGTGGCTATGGCTACACCTTC.

V and J are TRBV6-5 and TRBJ2-7; 8 nucleotides line up with TRBD1. CDR1 is MNHEY, CDR2 SVGAGI, per germline. This CDR3 spans 15 amino acids. J gave up 0 bases and V 6 bases, and 7 bases lay outside the gene matches. CDR3 sequence: CASRPRQGSSYEQYF. The DNA of the CDR3 is TGTGCCAGCAGGCCCCGACAGGGGAGCTCCTACGAGCAGTACTTC.

V and J are TRBV6-4 and TRBJ1-6, with D uncertain. Trimming pared 4 bases from V and 7 bases from J, leaving 11 bases between. Germline values: CDR1 MRHNA, CDR2 SNTAGT. This CDR3 is 14 amino acids long. DNA of the CDR3: TGTGCCAGCAGTGCACGGACGAGCAATTCACCCCTCCACTTT. Translating gives CASSARTSNSPLHF.

J is TRBJ2-7 and V is TRBV13; 10 bases match TRBD1. The CDR3 is 14 amino acids. The V gene's germline CDR1 is PRHDT and CDR2 FYEKMQ (reference sequence). The V gene end was trimmed by 5 bases and the J gene end by 3 bases; junction bases not matched to a gene: 4. The CDR3 is CASSHGQGVYEQYF. CDR3 DNA sequence: TGTGCCAGCAGCCACGGACAGGGGGTCTACGAGCAGTACTTC.

The chain has TRBV7-9 and TRBJ2-3; D is uncertain. The CDR3 covers 15 residues. Germline lookup yields CDR1 SEHNR and CDR2 FQNEAQ (reference sequence). Trimming took off 5 bases at V and 2 bases at J, with 14 bases between the two ends. CDR3 nucleotides: TGTGCCAGCAGCCCATCGGCGCGGCCCACAGATACGCAGTATTTT. Protein sequence: CASSPSARPTDTQYF.

The J gene is TRBJ2-7, the V gene TRBV13; D perhaps matches TRBD2 (5 bases). V lost 2 bases and J 2 bases, leaving 10 bases between the germline ends. The CDR3 is 14 amino acids. The V gene's germline CDR1 is PRHDT and CDR2 FYEKMQ (reference sequence). The CDR3 DNA reads as TGTGCCAGCAGCTTAAGCCGGGGTACCTACGAGCAGTACTTC. This gives the protein CASSLSRGTYEQYF.

This chain links TRBV9 with TRBJ1-1, with D possibly matching TRBD1 (6 bases). V lost 4 bases and J 6 bases, leaving 22 bases between the germline ends. CDR3 size: 16 residues. Per the germline V gene, CDR1 is SGDLS and CDR2 is YYNGEE. The CDR3 nucleotides are TGTGCCAGCAGCCCCAGGGGCAGGGGAGAACTTGCTGAAGCTTTCTTT. Amino acid sequence: CASSPRGRGELAEAFF.

This sequence joins TRBV4-3 and TRBJ2-3; D remains unclear. The length of the CDR3 is 15 residues. V lost 6 bases, J lost 7 bases, and 20 bases lay in between. From germline, CDR1 is LGHNA and CDR2 YSLEER. The CDR3 DNA reads as TGCGCCAGCAGTCAAAGCCGCTCCTGGGGAAATACGCAGTATTTT. Protein: CASSQSRSWGNTQYF.

V and J are TRBV30 and TRBJ2-3; 10 bases fit TRBD2. J gave up 0 bases and V 2 bases, and 2 bases lay outside the gene matches. CDR3 length: 15 amino acids. The germline V gene has CDR1 GTSNPN and CDR2 SVGIG (reference sequence). The CDR3 region has the DNA TGTGCCTGGAGTCTAGCGGGGGACAGCACAGATACGCAGTATTTT. Translating gives CAWSLAGDSTDTQYF.

The chain couples TRBV6-5 to TRBJ1-5; D is unclear. CDR3 length: 13 amino acids. The V gene's germline CDR1 is MNHEY and CDR2 SVGAGI. Trimming pared 7 bases from V and 7 bases from J, leaving 14 bases between. The CDR3 sequence: CASTNRAGQPQHF. CDR3 nucleotides: TGTGCCAGCACCAACCGGGCTGGACAGCCCCAGCATTTT.

This clone was seen once. The J gene is TRBJ2-5, the V gene TRBV4-2, with 10 bases lining up with TRBD2. Germline V CDR1 and CDR2: LGHNA, YNFKEQ. V was clipped by 2 bases and J by 4 bases; unmatched bases: 4. CDR3 size: 15 residues. Here the CDR3 reads CASSQQASGGETQYF. CDR3 DNA sequence: TGTGCCAGCAGCCAACAGGCTAGCGGGGGAGAGACCCAGTACTTC.

This clone came up once. This chain uses TRBV7-9 with TRBJ2-5; D might be TRBD1 (6 bases). V lost 5 bases to trimming and J lost 14 bases, with 24 bases between them. Germline V gene data show CDR1 as SEHNR and CDR2 as FQNEAQ (reference sequence). This CDR3 is built from 14 residues. In DNA, the CDR3 is TGTGCCAGCAGCCGACAGGAGTCCCTAGAGATTATATACTTC. Translation: CASSRQESLEIIYF.

This chain connects TRBV18 to TRBJ1-4; TRBD1 is a possible D gene (6 bases). Germline V lookup: CDR1 KGHSH, CDR2 LQKENI. V lost 6 bases to trimming and J lost 3 bases, with 14 bases between them. This CDR3 region has 15 residues. The CDR3 DNA sequence: TGTGCCAGCTCGTCACAGGGTGGTGCTAATGAAAAACTGTTTTTT. Protein product: CASSSQGGANEKLFF.

The chain links TRBV9 to TRBJ1-2, with D possibly TRBD1 on 5 matching bases. Trimming removed 2 bases from V and 5 bases from J, with 7 bases in between. Germline V CDR1 and CDR2: SGDLS, YYNGEE. The CDR3 totals 12 residues. The CDR3 DNA reads as TGTGCCAGCAGCGTTGGGGGGTATGGCTACACCTTC. Its translation is CASSVGGYGYTF.